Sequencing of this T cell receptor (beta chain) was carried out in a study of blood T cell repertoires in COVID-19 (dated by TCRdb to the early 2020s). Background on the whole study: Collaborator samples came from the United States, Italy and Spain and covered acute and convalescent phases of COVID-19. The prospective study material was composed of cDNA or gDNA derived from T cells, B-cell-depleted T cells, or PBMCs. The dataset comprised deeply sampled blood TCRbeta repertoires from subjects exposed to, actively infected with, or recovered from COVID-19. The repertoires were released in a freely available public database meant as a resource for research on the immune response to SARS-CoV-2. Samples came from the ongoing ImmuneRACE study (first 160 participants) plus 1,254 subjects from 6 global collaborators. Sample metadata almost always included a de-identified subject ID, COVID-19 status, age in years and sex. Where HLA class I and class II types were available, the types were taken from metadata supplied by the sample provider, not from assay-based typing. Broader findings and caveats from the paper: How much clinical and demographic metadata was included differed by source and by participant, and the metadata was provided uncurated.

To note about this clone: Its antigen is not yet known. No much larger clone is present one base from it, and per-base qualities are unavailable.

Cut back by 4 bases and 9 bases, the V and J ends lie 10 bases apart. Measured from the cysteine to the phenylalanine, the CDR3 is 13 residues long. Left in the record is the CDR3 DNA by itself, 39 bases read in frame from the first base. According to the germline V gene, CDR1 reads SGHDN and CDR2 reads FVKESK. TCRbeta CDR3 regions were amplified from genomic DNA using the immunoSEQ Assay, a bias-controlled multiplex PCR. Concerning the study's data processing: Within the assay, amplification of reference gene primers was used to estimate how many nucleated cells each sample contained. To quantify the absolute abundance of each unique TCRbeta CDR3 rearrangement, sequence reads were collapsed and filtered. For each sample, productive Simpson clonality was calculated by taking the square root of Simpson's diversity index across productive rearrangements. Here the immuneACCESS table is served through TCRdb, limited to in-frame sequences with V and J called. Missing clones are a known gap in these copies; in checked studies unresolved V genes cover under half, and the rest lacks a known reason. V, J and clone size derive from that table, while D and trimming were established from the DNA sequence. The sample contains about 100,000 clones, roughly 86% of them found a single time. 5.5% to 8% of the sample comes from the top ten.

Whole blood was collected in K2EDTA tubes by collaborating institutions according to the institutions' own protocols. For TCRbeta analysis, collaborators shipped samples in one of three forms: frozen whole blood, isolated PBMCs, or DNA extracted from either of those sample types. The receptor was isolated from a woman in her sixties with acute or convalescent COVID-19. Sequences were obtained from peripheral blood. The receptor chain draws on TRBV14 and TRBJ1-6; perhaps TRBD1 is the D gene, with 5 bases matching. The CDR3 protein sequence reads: CASSPRGGSPLHF. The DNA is TGTGCCAGCAGCCCCCGGGGGGGTTCACCCCTCCACTTT. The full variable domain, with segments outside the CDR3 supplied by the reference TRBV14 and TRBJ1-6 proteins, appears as EAGVTQFPSHSVIEKGQTVTLRCDPISGHDNLYWYRRVMGKEIKFLLHFVKESKQDESGMPNNRFLAERTGGTYSTLKVQPAELEDSGVYFCASSPRGGSPLHFGNGTRLTVT.